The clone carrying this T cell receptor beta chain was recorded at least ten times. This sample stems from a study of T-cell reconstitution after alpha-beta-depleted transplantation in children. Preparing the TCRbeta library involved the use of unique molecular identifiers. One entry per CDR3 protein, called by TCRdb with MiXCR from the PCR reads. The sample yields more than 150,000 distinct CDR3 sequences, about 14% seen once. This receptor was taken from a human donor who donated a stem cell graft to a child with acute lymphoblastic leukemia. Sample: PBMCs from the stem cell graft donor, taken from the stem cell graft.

The DNA for the CDR3 is TGTGCCAGTAGTATAGCGGACAGGAGTGAGCAGTTCTTC. As protein: CASSIADRSEQFF. V is TRBV19 and J is TRBJ2-1; 7 bases line up with TRBD1. The V gene end was trimmed by 1 base and the J gene end by 9 bases; junction bases not matched to a gene: 3. The CDR3 has 13 residues. Germline CDR1 and CDR2: LNHDA and SQIVND (reference sequence).